Detailed here is one TCR beta chain. What antigen it recognizes has not been identified. Nothing much larger sits one base from this clone, and base qualities are not available. The trial excluded patients who had a history of autoimmune disease or who were on systemic immunosuppression. Peripheral blood for TCR sequencing was collected from all dose cohorts at baseline, on cycle 4 day 1, and on cycle 7 day 1. Samples came from an open-label, multicenter, first-in-human phase I dose-escalation trial of ivuxolimab. Adults with locally advanced or metastatic head and neck squamous cell, hepatocellular, melanoma or renal cell carcinoma were enrolled in the trial. Before TCR sequencing, CD4+ T cells and CD8+ T cells from peripheral blood were sorted into separate populations. The CDR3 runs 14 amino acids, cysteine and phenylalanine included. CDR3 DNA only is kept here, 42 bases in frame from base 1. V has 2 bases trimmed and J has 7 bases trimmed; junction bases matching no gene number 5. In the germline V gene, CDR1 corresponds to SGHTA and CDR2 to FQGTGA.

For sequencing of the TCRbeta CDR3 region, genomic DNA was extracted from the sorted cells. TCRbeta CDR3 regions were sequenced using the immunoSEQ Assay. TCRdb carries this immuneACCESS record with in-frame sequences only. Its versions omit some clonotypes, under half of them owing to an unresolved V gene in the studies checked, with the rest unexplained. Across this sample there are fewer than 100,000 clones, with roughly 89% seen only once. The ten largest account for under 0.25% of the sample. This record belongs to a study of OX40 agonist ivuxolimab in advanced cancers. For context, the study as a whole: The costimulatory receptor OX40 (CD134) was targeted by ivuxolimab, a fully human IgG2 agonistic monoclonal antibody. Intravenous ivuxolimab was administered to patients every 2 weeks at six dose levels: 0.01, 0.1, 0.3, 1.5, 3 and 10 mg/kg. Of the roughly 54 dose-escalation patients, hepatocellular carcinoma was present in about 20, melanoma in roughly 15, renal cell carcinoma in 9 and head and neck cancer in 9. In the dose-escalation cohort, more than 75% of patients were male, and the mean age was around 60 years, with a range of roughly 20 to 80. Patients were allowed to have had prior anti-PD-1, anti-PD-L1 or anti-CTLA-4 therapy, and around 40% of the dose-escalation patients had previously received checkpoint inhibitors. Partial responses occurred in three dose-escalation patients, of whom one had hepatocellular carcinoma and two had cutaneous melanoma. The point of sequencing TCRbeta in the periphery was to test whether ivuxolimab changed TCR sequence diversity and drove clonal T-cell expansion. The monotherapy dose-escalation portion (N of about 57 patients) of the phase I ivuxolimab trial is reported in the paper. The investigation overall reported the following: Clonal expansion of both CD4+ and CD8+ blood T cells was observed from baseline to week 6 at doses 0.1 to 3.0 mg/kg. Which antigens the clonally expanded peripheral T cells were specific for was not determined. Low levels of normalized T-cell clonal expansion were also seen in some nonresponding patients. After ivuxolimab, expanded clones were on average more numerous among CD8+ T cells than among CD4+ T cells. Partial responders in the 0.1-3.0 mg/kg groups had among the lowest normalized peripheral clonal expansion, especially among CD8+ T cells.

The clonotype originates from an adult with an advanced solid tumor such as melanoma, head and neck, liver or kidney cancer. This sequence uses TRBV7-3 and TRBJ2-1, with 7 bases in between that match TRBD2. The sequences come from CD4+ or CD8+ T cells sorted from blood, collected in a trial of the OX40 agonist ivuxolimab. This receptor has the CDR3 CASSLRASGNEQFF. The bases are TGTGCCAGCAGCTTACGTGCTAGCGGTAATGAGCAGTTCTTC.